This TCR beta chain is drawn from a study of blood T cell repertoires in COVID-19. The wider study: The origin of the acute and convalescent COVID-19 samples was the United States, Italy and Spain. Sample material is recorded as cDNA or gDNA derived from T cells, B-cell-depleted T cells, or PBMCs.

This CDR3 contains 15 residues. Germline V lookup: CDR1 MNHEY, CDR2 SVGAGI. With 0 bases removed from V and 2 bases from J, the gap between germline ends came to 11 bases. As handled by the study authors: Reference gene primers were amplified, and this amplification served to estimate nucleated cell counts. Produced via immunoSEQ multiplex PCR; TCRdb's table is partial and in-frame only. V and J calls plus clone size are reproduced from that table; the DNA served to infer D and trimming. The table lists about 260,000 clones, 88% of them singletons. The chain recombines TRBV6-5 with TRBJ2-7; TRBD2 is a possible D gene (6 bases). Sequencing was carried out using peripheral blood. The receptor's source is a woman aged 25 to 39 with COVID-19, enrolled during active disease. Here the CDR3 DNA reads TGTGCCAGCAGTTACTCCGGGGGTCGCCCCTACGAGCAGTACTTC. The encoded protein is CASSYSGGRPYEQYF.